A single sample is the source of the 22 T cell receptor beta chains below, sequenced in a study of T cells in Graves' hyperthyroidism and ophthalmopathy. RNA transcripts gave rise to amplified TCR beta CDR3 regions. HTBI primers were the set used in a first-round RT-PCR of the TCR CDR3. Via MiXCR, TCRdb re-called the multiplex PCR reads, giving one row per CDR3 protein. The table shows around 760,000 distinct CDR3 sequences, with about a third occurring only once. The sequenced sample consisted of blood. These receptors originate from a woman aged 40 to 55 with Graves' hyperthyroidism.

This chain uses TRBV19 with TRBJ2-5; 8 bases map to TRBD1. Germline V gene lookup returns CDR1 LNHDA and CDR2 SQIVND (reference sequence). V lost 3 bases to trimming and J lost 1 base; unmatched junction nucleotides: 4. The CDR3 contains 15 residues. CDR3 sequence (DNA): TGTGCCAGTAGTATCCCAGGGGGCAGCCAAGAGACCCAGTACTTC. Protein: CASSIPGGSQETQYF. Together with reference TRBV19 and TRBJ2-5, the CDR3 gives the full variable domain: DGGITQSPKYLFRKEGQNVTLSCEQNLNHDAMYWYRQDPGQGLRLIYYSQIVNDFQKGDIAEGYSVSREKKESFPLTVTSAQKNPTAFYLCASSIPGGSQETQYFGPGTRLLVL.

This clonotype was observed at least ten times. This chain uses TRBV7-9 with TRBJ2-7; possible D gene TRBD2, 6 bases. Per the germline V gene, CDR1 is SEHNR and CDR2 is FQNEAQ (reference sequence). Trimming shortened V by 5 bases and J by 4 bases, and 18 bases separated the two germline ends. The CDR3 consists of 15 residues. As DNA, the CDR3 is TGTGCCAGCAGCGGTAGCGGAGGGGTAGTATACGAGCAGTACTTC. Protein sequence: CASSGSGGVVYEQYF.

The chain is built from TRBV15 and TRBJ2-5; perhaps TRBD1 as D (5 bases). This CDR3 region has 14 residues. Trimming stripped 3 bases from V and 4 bases from J, with 12 bases between. Germline loops: CDR1 LNHNV, CDR2 YYDKDF (reference sequence). The CDR3 protein is CATSSLDTGETQYF. CDR3 DNA: TGTGCCACCAGCAGCTTGGACACAGGAGAGACCCAGTACTTC.

V and J are TRBV7-2 and TRBJ2-3; 13 nucleotides line up with TRBD2. In germline, CDR1 is SGHTA, CDR2 FQGNSA. The J segment lost 0 bases and the V segment lost 5 bases, leaving 5 bases of the junction unmatched. This CDR3 comprises 17 residues. CDR3 bases: TGTGCCAGCAGCATGGGACTAGCGGGAAGGAGCACAGATACGCAGTATTTT. This encodes CASSMGLAGRSTDTQYF. Filled out from reference TRBV7-2 and TRBJ2-3, the complete variable domain reads GAGVSQSPSNKVTEKGKDVELRCDPISGHTALYWYRQSLGQGLEFLIYFQGNSAPDKSGLPSDRFSAERTGGSVSTLTIQRTQQEDSAVYLCASSMGLAGRSTDTQYFGPGTRLTVL.

The chain joins TRBV7-2 to TRBJ1-6; no definite D call. Trimming shortened V by 3 bases and J by 0 bases, and 12 bases separated the two germline ends. CDR1 SGHTA and CDR2 FQGNSA come from the germline V gene. The CDR3 covers 17 residues. The CDR3 protein is CASSLDWASSYNSPLHF. The CDR3 DNA is TGTGCCAGCAGCTTGGACTGGGCTAGCTCCTATAATTCACCCCTCCACTTT.

This clonotype showed up just a few times. This chain links TRBV7-2 with TRBJ2-5; TRBD1 agrees at 9 bases. Germline V lookup: CDR1 SGHTA, CDR2 FQGNSA. After removal of 3 bases from V and 5 bases from J, the junction contained 10 bases not matched to a gene. The length of the CDR3 is 16 residues. In DNA form, the CDR3 reads TGTGCCAGCAGCTTCAGATTCACAGGGGGCGGTGAGACCCAGTACTTC. It encodes CASSFRFTGGGETQYF.

This clonotype showed up many times. V gene TRBV7-2 combines with J gene TRBJ1-4; 7 bases match TRBD1. Germline CDR1 and CDR2: SGHTA and FQGNSA. V shed 4 bases and J 11 bases; nucleotides not matched to a gene: 10. CDR3 size: 14 residues. CDR3 coding DNA: TGTGCCAGCAGCTCCGAGCAACAGGGGTGGAAACTGTTTTTT. Its translation: CASSSEQQGWKLFF.

This clonotype was seen only a few times. The J gene is TRBJ2-7, the V gene TRBV19; no definite D call. There are 17 residues in the CDR3. Germline V CDR1 and CDR2: LNHDA, SQIVND (reference sequence). Trimming shortened V by 2 bases and J by 0 bases, and 17 bases separated the two germline ends. The CDR3 spells CASSIILATESSYEQYF. CDR3 bases: TGTGCCAGTAGTATAATTCTGGCCACTGAGAGCTCCTACGAGCAGTACTTC.

Concerning this clonotype itself: The junction departs from the called germline gene at one end, perhaps through a read error. This chain uses TRBV7-6 with TRBJ1-1, with 9 bases aligning to TRBD1. Germline loops: CDR1 SGHVS, CDR2 FNYEAQ. The CDR3 is made up of 17 amino acids. The DNA for the CDR3 is TGTGCCAGCAGCTTAGGGGGACAGGGCTGGTTGGGCACTGCAGCTTTCTTT. Translating gives CASSLGGQGWLGTAAFF.

This chain connects TRBV6-1 to TRBJ1-3; D is possibly TRBD1 (5 bases). Per germline, CDR1 MNHNS and CDR2 SASEGT. V gave up 5 bases and J gave up 1 base, with 18 bases separating them. The CDR3 extends over 17 amino acids. The CDR3 protein is CASSYSRGRGSGNTIYF. The CDR3 DNA reads as TGTGCCAGCAGTTACTCCCGGGGGAGAGGGTCTGGAAACACCATATATTTT.

The V and J genes are TRBV19 and TRBJ1-2, with TRBD1 matching over 8 bases. The CDR3 length is 17 residues. Germline-derived CDR1 and CDR2 are LNHDA and SQIVND (reference sequence). The ends lost 2 bases at V and 8 bases at J; junction bases unmatched: 16. DNA for the CDR3: TGTGCCAGTAGTATATCCGGGACAGGTGCCTTTTCGCGGGGCTACACCTTC. Translating gives CASSISGTGAFSRGYTF. The full variable domain, rest sourced from reference TRBV19 and TRBJ1-2, is DGGITQSPKYLFRKEGQNVTLSCEQNLNHDAMYWYRQDPGQGLRLIYYSQIVNDFQKGDIAEGYSVSREKKESFPLTVTSAQKNPTAFYLCASSISGTGAFSRGYTFGSGTRLTVV.

At least ten counts were recorded for this clonotype. The rearrangement joins TRBV29-1 to TRBJ1-1; D call uncertain. Germline loops: CDR1 SQVTM, CDR2 ANQGSEA. CDR3 size: 11 residues. V was clipped by 5 bases and J by 2 bases, with 6 bases between them. CDR3 sequence: CSVTVNTEAFF. CDR3 nucleotide sequence: TGCAGCGTTACAGTAAACACTGAAGCTTTCTTT.

This clonotype was seen ten or more times. This rearrangement joins TRBV10-3 to TRBJ2-7; TRBD1 matches 10 bases. The CDR3 consists of 16 residues. Germline V lookup: CDR1 ENHRY, CDR2 SYGVKD. Trimming cost V 3 bases and J 5 bases; bases outside gene matches: 10. CDR3 in amino acids: CAISDPGDRGSDEQYF. For the CDR3, the DNA is TGTGCCATCAGTGACCCCGGGGACAGGGGTTCTGACGAGCAGTACTTC.

This rearrangement joins TRBV5-4 to TRBJ1-2, with TRBD1 matching 7 bases. Trimming took 3 bases from V and 1 from J; bases not matched to a gene: 12. This CDR3 is 17 amino acids long. Looked up from germline, CDR1 is SGHNT and CDR2 is YYREEE (reference sequence). CDR3 coding DNA: TGTGCCAGCAGCTCGGGCGGGACAGCAAAATTTAACTATGGCTACACCTTC. It yields the protein CASSSGGTAKFNYGYTF.

This clonotype was detected once. The chain employs TRBV6-1 and TRBJ2-7; D unresolved. The CDR3 runs to 12 residues. Trimming took off 7 bases at V and 1 base at J, with 8 bases between the two ends. Per the germline V gene, CDR1 is MNHNS and CDR2 is SASEGT. Written as DNA, the CDR3 is TGTGCCAGCACTCAATCTTCCTACGAGCAGTACTTC. It encodes CASTQSSYEQYF.

The chain recombines TRBV30 with TRBJ1-3; TRBD1 agrees at 9 bases. Looked up from germline, CDR1 is GTSNPN and CDR2 is SVGIG (reference sequence). V lost 2 bases to trimming and J lost 4 bases; unmatched junction nucleotides: 3. The CDR3 totals 14 residues. The CDR3 DNA reads as TGTGCCTGGAGTCGGGACAGGGCAGGAAACACCATATATTTT. Residues: CAWSRDRAGNTIYF.

The sample holds many counts of this clonotype. The CDR3 here is CASSTGGKNSPLHF. In DNA form, the CDR3 reads TGTGCCAGCAGTACGGGGGGGAAGAATTCACCCCTCCACTTT. The V and J genes are TRBV2 and TRBJ1-6, with D possibly being TRBD1 (5 bases). Germline V gives CDR1 SNHLY, CDR2 FYNNEI. The CDR3 spans 14 residues. V gave up 5 bases and J gave up 7 bases, with 12 bases separating them.

This clonotype has a count of ten or more. The chain joins TRBV2 to TRBJ1-1; D unclear. The germline V gene has CDR1 SNHLY and CDR2 FYNNEI. The CDR3 is made up of 15 amino acids. Trimming took off 8 bases at V and 0 bases at J, with 16 bases between the two ends. Here the CDR3 reads CASHPWTGMNTEAFF. CDR3 in DNA: TGTGCCAGCCATCCGTGGACGGGCATGAACACTGAAGCTTTCTTT. Variable domain in full (rest from reference TRBV2 and TRBJ1-1): EPEVTQTPSHQVTQMGQEVILRCVPISNHLYFYWYRQILGQKVEFLVSFYNNEISEKSEIFDDQFSVERPDGSNFTLKIRSTKLEDSAMYFCASHPWTGMNTEAFFGQGTRLTVV.

This clonotype was recorded many times. In DNA, the CDR3 is TGCAGTGCCACCCGGGCTGGAAACACCATATATTTT. As protein: CSATRAGNTIYF. V gene TRBV20-1 combines with J gene TRBJ1-3, with no clear D. The V end lost 6 bases, the J end lost 2 bases, and 8 bases lay between the germline ends. The CDR3 has 12 amino acids. Germline CDR1 and CDR2: DFQATT and SNEGSKA (reference sequence).

This clonotype was seen many times. The chain joins TRBV29-1 to TRBJ2-7; 7 bases are a match to TRBD2. V lost 2 bases to trimming and J lost 4 bases; unmatched junction nucleotides: 11. Germline CDR1 reads SQVTM; CDR2 reads ANQGSEA. The CDR3 contains 15 residues. The CDR3 region is CSVEIAGSLGYEQYF. The DNA of the CDR3 is TGCAGCGTTGAAATAGCGGGCTCCCTCGGGTACGAGCAGTACTTC.

This clonotype was counted at least ten times. This sequence joins TRBV20-1 and TRBJ2-5; TRBD2 aligns across 8 bases. After removal of 6 bases from V and 5 bases from J, the junction contained 8 bases not matched to a gene. CDR1 and CDR2 from the germline V gene are DFQATT and SNEGSKA (reference sequence). The CDR3 runs 13 residues. The CDR3 sequence: CSALKTSEETQYF. CDR3 coding DNA: TGCAGTGCCCTTAAGACTAGCGAGGAGACCCAGTACTTC.

Note on this clonotype: This may be a read error, as it is one base from a much larger clone. The rearrangement links TRBV7-9 to TRBJ1-6; no clear D. CDR1 and CDR2 (germline): SEHNR, FQNEAQ (reference sequence). The CDR3 loop spans 14 amino acids. CDR3 nucleotides: TGTACCAGCAGCTTTCTCGTCTTCAATTCACCCCTCCACTTT. As protein: CTSSFLVFNSPLHF.